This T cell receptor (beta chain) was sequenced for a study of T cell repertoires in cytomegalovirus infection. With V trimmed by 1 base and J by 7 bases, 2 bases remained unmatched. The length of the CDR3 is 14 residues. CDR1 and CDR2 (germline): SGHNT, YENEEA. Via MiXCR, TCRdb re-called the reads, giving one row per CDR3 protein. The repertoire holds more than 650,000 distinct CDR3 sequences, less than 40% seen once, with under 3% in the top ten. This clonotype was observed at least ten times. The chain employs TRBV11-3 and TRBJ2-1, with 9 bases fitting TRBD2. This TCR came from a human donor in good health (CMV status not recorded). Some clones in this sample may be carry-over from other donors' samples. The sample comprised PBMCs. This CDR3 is CASSLASGNNEQFF. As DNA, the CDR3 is TGTGCCAGCAGCTTAGCTAGCGGGAATAATGAGCAGTTCTTC.